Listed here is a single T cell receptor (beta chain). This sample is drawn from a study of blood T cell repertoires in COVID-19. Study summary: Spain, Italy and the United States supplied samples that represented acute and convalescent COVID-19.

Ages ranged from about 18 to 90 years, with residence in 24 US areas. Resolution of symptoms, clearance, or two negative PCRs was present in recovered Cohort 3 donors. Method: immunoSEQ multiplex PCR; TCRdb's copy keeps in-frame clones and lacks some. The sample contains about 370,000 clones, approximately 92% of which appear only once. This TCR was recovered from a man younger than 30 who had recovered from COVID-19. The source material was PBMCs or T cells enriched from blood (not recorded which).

CDR3 in DNA: TGTGCCAGCAGCCTTGAAGGACTAGCGGGAGCGGGTGAGCAGTTCTTC. Translating it yields CASSLEGLAGAGEQFF. The gene calls are TRBV28 and TRBJ2-1; TRBD2 matches at 13 bases. The CDR3 covers 16 residues. The germline V gene has CDR1 MDHEN and CDR2 SYDVKM. With V trimmed by 6 bases and J by 9 bases, 11 bases remained unmatched.